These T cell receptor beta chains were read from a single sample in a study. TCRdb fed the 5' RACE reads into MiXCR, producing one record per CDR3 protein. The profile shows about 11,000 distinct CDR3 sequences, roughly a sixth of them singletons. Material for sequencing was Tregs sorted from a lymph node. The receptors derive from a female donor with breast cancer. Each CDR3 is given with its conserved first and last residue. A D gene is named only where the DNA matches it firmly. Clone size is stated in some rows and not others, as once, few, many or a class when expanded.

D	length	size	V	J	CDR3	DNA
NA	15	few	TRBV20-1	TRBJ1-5	CSASKQGRFGQPQHF	TGCAGTGCTAGCAAGCAGGGACGATTCGGACAGCCCCAGCATTTT
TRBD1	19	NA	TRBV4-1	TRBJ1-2	CASSQDSRYRGDPHYGYTF	TGCGCCAGCAGCCAAGATTCTAGGTACAGGGGTGATCCTCACTATGGCTACACCTTC
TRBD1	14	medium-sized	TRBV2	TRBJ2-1	CASTRGPPRNEQFF	TGTGCCAGCACCAGGGGGCCTCCCCGCAATGAGCAGTTCTTC
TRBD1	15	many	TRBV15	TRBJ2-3	CATSRRQGRPDTQYF	TGTGCCACCAGCAGACGACAGGGGCGGCCAGATACGCAGTATTTT
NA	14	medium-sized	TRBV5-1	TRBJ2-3	CASSPRGNTDTQYF	TGCGCCAGCAGCCCCAGGGGAAACACAGATACGCAGTATTTT
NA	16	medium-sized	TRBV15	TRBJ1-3	CATSRDDPGSGNTIYF	TGTGCCACCAGCAGAGACGACCCAGGCTCTGGAAACACCATATATTTT
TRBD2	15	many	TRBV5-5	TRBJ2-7	CASTLTGLGSYEQYF	TGTGCCAGCACCCTCACGGGACTAGGATCTTACGAGCAGTACTTC
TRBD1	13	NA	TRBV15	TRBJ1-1	CATSEDRATEAYF	TGTGCCACCTCCGAGGACAGGGCCACTGAAGCTTACTTT
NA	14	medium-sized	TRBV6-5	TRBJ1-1	CASSHRRESREAFF	TGTGCCAGCAGCCACCGCAGGGAGTCCCGTGAAGCTTTCTTT
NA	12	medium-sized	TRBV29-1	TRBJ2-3	CSVDLSTDTQYF	TGCAGCGTTGATCTTAGTACAGATACGCAGTATTTT
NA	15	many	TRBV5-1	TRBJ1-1	CASSFGLRLNTEAFF	TGCGCCAGCAGCTTTGGGTTAAGGTTAAACACTGAAGCTTTCTTT
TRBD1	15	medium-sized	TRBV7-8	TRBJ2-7	CASSPSTGTSYEQYF	TGTGCCAGCAGCCCCTCGACAGGGACCTCCTACGAGCAGTACTTC
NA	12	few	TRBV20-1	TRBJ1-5	CSATNENQPQHF	TGCAGTGCTACTAATGAGAATCAGCCCCAGCATTTT
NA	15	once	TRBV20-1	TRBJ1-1	CSARGGSVMNTESLF	TGCAGTGCTAGAGGGGGTTCGGTTATGAACACTGAATCTCTCTTT
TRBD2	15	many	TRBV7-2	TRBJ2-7	CASSLIGTSRLKQYF	TGTGCCAGCAGCTTGATCGGGACTAGTCGATTAAAGCAGTACTTC
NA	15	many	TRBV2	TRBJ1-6	CASSEYWRGNSPLHF	TGTGCCAGCAGTGAATACTGGAGGGGTAATTCACCCCTCCACTTT
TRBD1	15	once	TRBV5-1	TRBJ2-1	CASSSRRQGVSEQFF	TGCGCCAGCAGCTCGCGACGACAGGGGGTTAGCGAGCAGTTCTTC
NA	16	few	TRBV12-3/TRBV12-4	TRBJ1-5	CASSLGRESGNQPQHF	TGTGCCAGCAGTTTAGGCAGGGAATCGGGCAATCAGCCCCAGCATTTT
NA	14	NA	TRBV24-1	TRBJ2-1	CATKPGSIYNEQFF	TGTGCCACCAAGCCGGGATCCATCTACAATGAGCAGTTCTTC
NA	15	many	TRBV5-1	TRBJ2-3	CASSLEGVTTDTQYF	TGCGCCAGCAGCTTGGAGGGGGTTACCACAGATACGCAGTATTTT
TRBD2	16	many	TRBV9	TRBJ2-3	CASSVAAGGRRDTQYF	TGTGCCAGCAGCGTAGCGGCGGGAGGTCGCCGTGATACGCAGTATTTT
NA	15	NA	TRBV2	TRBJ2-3	CASSALVVGTDTQYF	TGTGCCAGCAGTGCGTTGGTAGTCGGCACAGATACGCAGTATTTT
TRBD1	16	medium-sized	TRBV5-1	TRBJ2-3	CASSISTGADTDTQYF	TGCGCCAGCAGCATATCGACAGGGGCGGACACAGATACGCAGTATTTT
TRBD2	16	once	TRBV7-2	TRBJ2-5	CASRCTSGRGQETQYF	TGTGCCAGCCGCTGCACTAGCGGGAGGGGGCAAGAGACCCAGTACTTC
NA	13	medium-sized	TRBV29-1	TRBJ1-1	CSVEVGPNTEAFF	TGCAGCGTTGAAGTGGGACCGAACACTGAAGCTTTCTTT
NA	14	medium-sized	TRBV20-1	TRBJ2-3	CSASLVGSTDTQYF	TGCAGTGCTAGTCTAGTGGGGAGCACAGATACGCAGTATTTT
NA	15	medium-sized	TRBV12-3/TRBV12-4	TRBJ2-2	CASSLAIGLDGELFF	TGTGCCAGCAGTTTAGCGATTGGCCTGGACGGGGAGCTGTTTTTT
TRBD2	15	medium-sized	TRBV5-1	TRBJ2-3	CASSPKRDGTDTQYF	TGCGCCAGCAGCCCTAAGCGGGACGGCACAGATACGCAGTATTTT
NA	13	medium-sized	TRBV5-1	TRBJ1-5	CASSLQGDQPQHF	TGCGCCAGCAGCTTACAGGGTGATCAGCCCCAGCATTTT
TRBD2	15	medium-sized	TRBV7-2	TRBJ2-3	CASSDGTRTTDTQYF	TGTGCCAGCAGCGACGGGACTAGAACCACAGATACGCAGTATTTT
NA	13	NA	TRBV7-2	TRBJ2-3	CASSLDGGDTQYF	TGTGCCAGCAGCTTAGACGGGGGTGATACGCAGTATTTT
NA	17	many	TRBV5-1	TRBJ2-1	CASSLAPRWSSYNEQFF	TGCGCCAGCAGCTTGGCCCCCCGATGGAGCTCCTACAATGAGCAGTTCTTC
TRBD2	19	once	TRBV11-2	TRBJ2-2	CASSLGGGNGLPNTGELFF	TGTGCCAGCAGCTTAGGGGGGGGTAACGGGCTCCCGAACACCGGGGAGCTGTTTTTT
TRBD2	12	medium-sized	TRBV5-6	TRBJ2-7	CASSGGAYEQYF	TGTGCCAGCAGCGGGGGGGCCTACGAGCAGTACTTC
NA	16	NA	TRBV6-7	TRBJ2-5	CASSYMIGGNQETQYF	TGTGCCAGCAGTTACATGATCGGGGGCAACCAAGAGACCCAGTACTTC
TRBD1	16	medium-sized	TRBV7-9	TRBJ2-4	CASSRDRGGIGNIQYF	TGTGCCAGCTCCCGGGACAGGGGAGGGATAGGGAACATTCAGTACTTC
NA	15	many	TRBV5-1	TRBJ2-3	CASSVGHSSTDTQYF	TGCGCCAGCAGCGTGGGACACAGTAGCACAGATACGCAGTATTTT
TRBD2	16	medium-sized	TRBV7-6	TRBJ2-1	CASSLLGLATYNEQFF	TGTGCCAGCAGCCTACTCGGACTAGCGACCTACAATGAGCAGTTCTTC
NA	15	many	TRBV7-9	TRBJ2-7	CASSPMPGPSSEQYF	TGTGCCAGCAGCCCTATGCCGGGACCCTCCTCCGAGCAGTACTTC
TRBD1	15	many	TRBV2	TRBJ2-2	CASSLGTGRTGELFF	TGTGCCAGCAGCCTAGGGACAGGGAGGACCGGGGAGCTGTTTTTT